The 10 T cell receptor beta chains presented below share a single source sample, sequenced in a study of T cell repertoires in cytomegalovirus infection. These receptors' targets are unknown. TCRdb independently ran MiXCR on the reads; one entry per CDR3 protein. The profile shows fewer than 1,000,000 distinct CDR3 sequences, 25% to 40% of them singletons. This specimen was cultured CD8+ T cells from PBMCs, taken from culture after CMV antigen stimulation. The receptors were sampled from a human donor in good health (CMV status not recorded). Some clones in this sample may be carry-over from other donors' samples.

V and J are TRBV6-5 and TRBJ1-5; maybe TRBD1 (5 bases). The length of the CDR3 is 17 residues. Trimming shortened V by 0 bases and J by 6 bases, and 18 bases separated the two germline ends. Germline V lookup: CDR1 MNHEY, CDR2 SVGAGI. The CDR3 reads CASSYSSPRGGSQPQHF. As DNA, the CDR3 is TGTGCCAGCAGTTACTCGAGTCCCCGGGGCGGTAGTCAGCCCCAGCATTTT.

This clonotype was counted between two and nine times. The rearrangement uses TRBV19 and TRBJ1-1, with D maybe TRBD1 (6 bases). The CDR3 totals 14 residues. In germline, CDR1 is LNHDA, CDR2 SQIVND (reference sequence). V lost 5 bases and J 4 bases, leaving 14 bases between the germline ends. Here the CDR3 reads CASSWRGSSTEAFF. The CDR3 nucleotides are TGTGCCAGTAGTTGGAGGGGGTCGAGCACTGAAGCTTTCTTT.

The sample holds a few counts of this clonotype. This chain links TRBV6-2 or TRBV6-3 with TRBJ2-7; the match to TRBD1 covers 7 bases. CDR3 length: 16 amino acids. Germline CDR1 is MNHEY and CDR2 is SVGEGT. The junction had 8 bases not matched to a gene; V was cut back by 0 bases and J by 3 bases. The CDR3 bases are TGTGCCAGCAGTTACTCGAGACAGGGTGGACACTACGAGCAGTACGTC. As protein: CASSYSRQGGHYEQYV.

The V call is TRBV4-1, the J call TRBJ2-1; 12 bases are shared with TRBD1. The CDR3 runs to 18 residues. Germline trimming cut 1 base from V and 8 bases from J; bases unmatched to any gene: 12. Germline CDR1 and CDR2: MGHRA and YSYEKL. The CDR3 sequence: CASSQALLPGQGADEQFF. The CDR3 nucleotides read TGCGCCAGCAGCCAAGCCTTGCTACCGGGACAGGGGGCTGATGAGCAGTTCTTC.

This chain joins TRBV5-1 and TRBJ2-1; 15 bases fit TRBD2. This CDR3 region has 18 residues. J gave up 1 base and V 4 bases, and 6 bases lay outside the gene matches. Germline CDR1 SGHRS, CDR2 YFSETQ. CDR3: CASSPGLAGGFSYNEQFF. The CDR3 DNA reads as TGCGCCAGCAGCCCCGGACTAGCGGGGGGGTTTTCCTACAATGAGCAGTTCTTC.

This clonotype occurred a few times. This may come from a read error, since a much larger clone is one base off. The gene calls are TRBV5-6 and TRBJ2-5; weak D call: TRBD2 (5 bases). CDR1 SGHDT and CDR2 YYEEEE come from the germline V gene. There are 13 residues in the CDR3. The germline V and J ends were trimmed by 2 bases and 2 bases, with 7 bases remaining between them. CDR3 sequence (DNA): TGTGCCAGCAGCTTAGAGGGTCAAGAGACCCAGTACTTC. Its translation: CASSLEGQETQYF.

The chain recombines TRBV6-5 with TRBJ2-1; D perhaps matches TRBD2 (6 bases). Germline V CDR1 and CDR2: MNHEY, SVGAGI. V was shortened by 2 bases and J by 5 bases, with 10 bases between the two germline ends. There are 14 residues in the CDR3. CDR3 sequence (DNA): TGTGCCAGCAGTTACCACGGACTAAACAATGAGCAGTTCTTC. Its protein product is CASSYHGLNNEQFF.

Only a few counts were recorded for this clonotype. The chain has TRBV6-4 and TRBJ2-1, with 7 bases identical to TRBD2. Trimming at V came to 5 bases and at J to 8 bases, leaving 15 bases not matched to a gene. This CDR3 has 16 amino acids. Germline CDR1 reads MRHNA; CDR2 reads SNTAGT. The CDR3 bases are TGTGCCAGCAGTCCCGAGGGTCGCGGGGGAGTATATGAGCAGTTCTTC. Protein: CASSPEGRGGVYEQFF.

The V gene is TRBV5-5, the J gene TRBJ2-1, with 10 bases aligning to TRBD1. After removal of 0 bases from V and 7 bases from J, the junction contained 1 base not matched to a gene. The CDR3 runs 14 residues. CDR1 and CDR2 (germline): SGHKS, YYEKEE (reference sequence). Written as DNA, the CDR3 is TGTGCCAGCAGCTTGGGGGACAGGGGTAATGAGCAGTTCTTC. It codes for CASSLGDRGNEQFF.

This chain connects TRBV6-8 to TRBJ2-7, with unresolved D. CDR1 and CDR2 (germline): MNHGY, SAAAGT. V gave up 6 bases and J gave up 3 bases, with 6 bases separating them. This CDR3 comprises 11 residues. This CDR3 reads CASSNYYEQYV. The CDR3, as DNA: TGTGCCAGCAGCAATTACTACGAGCAGTACGTC.